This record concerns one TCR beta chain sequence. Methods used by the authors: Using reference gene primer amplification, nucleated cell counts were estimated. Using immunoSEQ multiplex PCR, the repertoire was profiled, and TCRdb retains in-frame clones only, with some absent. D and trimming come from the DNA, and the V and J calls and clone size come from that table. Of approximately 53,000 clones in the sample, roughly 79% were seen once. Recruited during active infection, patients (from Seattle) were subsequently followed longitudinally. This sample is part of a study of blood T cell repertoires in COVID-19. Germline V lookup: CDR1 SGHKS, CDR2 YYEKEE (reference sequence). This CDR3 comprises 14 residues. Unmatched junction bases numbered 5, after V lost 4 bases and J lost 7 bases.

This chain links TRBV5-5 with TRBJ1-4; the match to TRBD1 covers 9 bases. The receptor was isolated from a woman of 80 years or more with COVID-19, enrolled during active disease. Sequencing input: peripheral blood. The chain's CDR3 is CASSGTGSFEKLFF. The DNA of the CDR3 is TGTGCCAGCAGCGGGACAGGGAGTTTTGAAAAACTGTTTTTT.